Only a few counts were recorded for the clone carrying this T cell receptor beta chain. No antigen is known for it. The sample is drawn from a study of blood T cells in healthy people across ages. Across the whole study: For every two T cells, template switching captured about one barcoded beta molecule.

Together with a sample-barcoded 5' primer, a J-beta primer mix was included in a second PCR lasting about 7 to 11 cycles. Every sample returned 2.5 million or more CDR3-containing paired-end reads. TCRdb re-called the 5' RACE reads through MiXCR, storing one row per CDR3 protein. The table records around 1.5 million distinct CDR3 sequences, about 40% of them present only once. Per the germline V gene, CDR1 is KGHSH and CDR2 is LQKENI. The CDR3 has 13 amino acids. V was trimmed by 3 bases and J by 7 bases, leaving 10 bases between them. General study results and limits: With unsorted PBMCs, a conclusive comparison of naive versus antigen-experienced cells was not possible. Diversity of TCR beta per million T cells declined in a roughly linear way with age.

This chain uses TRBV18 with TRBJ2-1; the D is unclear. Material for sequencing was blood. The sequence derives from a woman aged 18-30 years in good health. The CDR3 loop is CASSPDKGNEQFF. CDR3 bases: TGTGCCAGCTCACCTGACAAAGGGAATGAGCAGTTCTTC.